Listed below are T cell receptor beta chains from one sample, sequenced in a study of cytomegalovirus exposure and HLA in healthy donors. The data were produced by immunoSEQ multiplex PCR, yet TCRdb's version contains in-frame clones alone and is incomplete. Here the sample spans 130,000 to 150,000 clones, 85% to 90% being singletons. Sequences were obtained from PBMCs. The receptors come from a woman aged 18-30 years in good health and CMV-seropositive. CDR3s leave out the opening cysteine and the closing phenylalanine or tryptophan.

length | V | CDR3
13 | TRBV7-9 | ASSLDRASTDTQY
10 | TRBV6-1 | ASSASNTEAF
12 | TRBV29-1 | SAKDRGRVTEAF
11 | TRBV28 | ATLGDGKDTQY
13 | TRBV9 | ASSGSGEANYGYT
13 | TRBV4-2 | ASSQDPYSSNEQF
16 | TRBV4-2 | ASSQGGGLAGDQETQY
13 | TRBV5-1 | ASTGQGVLSGELF
14 | TRBV5-1 | ASSPGGGALTDTQY
15 | TRBV9 | ASSVARGTPNTGELF
13 | TRBV28 | ASSLATSGAYEQY
13 | TRBV5-1 | ASSLRGLVQETQY
13 | TRBV9 | ASSAGQGSFYEQY
14 | TRBV29-1 | SVDRDRGRSNYGYT
12 | TRBV19 | ASSIRTTGAEAF
13 | TRBV27 | ASSYGLAGADTQY
15 | TRBV9 | ASSVVTGTSSTDTQY
12 | TRBV6-1 | ASSPGQGINGYT
13 | TRBV7-2 | ASSLGAGGYNEQF
14 | TRBV4-1 | ASSQGPAGGQSEQY
14 | TRBV4-1 | ASSQDPTSGGETQY
13 | TRBV4-3 | ASSRSGTGSEGYT
16 | TRBV5-1 | ASSLASGWGQETDTQY
16 | TRBV7-2 | ASSLGFKGQWGANVLT
14 | TRBV2 | ASSVNPSSGANVLT
14 | TRBV9 | ASSVGGQLNTGELF
12 | TRBV18 | ASSPEHSNQPQH
11 | TRBV28 | ASSLNGGYEQY
12 | TRBV6-1 | ASGPAGGYNEQF
12 | TRBV10-1 | ASSESLSYNEQF
10 | TRBV29-1 | SVAGGGPEAF
13 | TRBV11-3 | ASSFTVSGANVLT
12 | TRBV19 | ASSIPGSSYEQY
13 | TRBV28 | ASSLTAGGRSSQY
12 | TRBV9 | ASSTRTGTDTQY
13 | TRBV28 | ASTNDRAIFYPQH
13 | TRBV7-3 | ASSLNPDRGETQY
17 | TRBV5-6 | ASSPQKRTGPLRPYEQY
14 | TRBV6-6 | ASSSNRGKFSGELF
13 | TRBV4-2 | ASSQRSGESYGYT
16 | TRBV27 | ASSVDRGEGVLFSPLH